One and the same sample provided the 15 T cell receptor beta chains below, sequenced in a study of blood T cell repertoires in COVID-19. TCRdb's table, derived via immunoSEQ multiplex PCR, lists solely in-frame clones and lacks some. Of around 200,000 clones in the sample, roughly 88% were seen once. Sequencing was performed on peripheral blood. These receptors all stem from a human donor with active or convalescent COVID-19. The donor label of this sample is uncertain.

The chain carries TRBV12-3 or TRBV12-4 and TRBJ1-3; TRBD1 might be the D (5 bases). The V and J ends lost 11 bases and 2 bases respectively, with 13 bases between them. This CDR3 is built from 13 residues. The CDR3 bases are TGTGCCCACGCCCGGGGGGCTGGAAACACCATATATTTT. Translating it yields CAHARGAGNTIYF.

The table lists this clone with a count of one. The CDR3 region is CASSPVQGFNTGELFF. CDR3 DNA: TGTGCCAGCAGCCCTGTGCAGGGGTTTAACACCGGGGAGCTGTTTTTT. The chain joins TRBV6-4 to TRBJ2-2; maybe TRBD1 (6 bases). V lost 6 bases and J 2 bases, leaving 16 bases between the germline ends. The length of the CDR3 is 16 residues. Germline CDR1 reads MRHNA; CDR2 reads SNTAGT.

V usage is TRBV12-3 or TRBV12-4 and J usage is TRBJ1-2, with a weak D call TRBD1 (6 bases). The length of the CDR3 is 12 residues. Trimming took 5 bases from V and 8 from J, leaving 12 bases between them. CDR3 sequence (DNA): TGTGCCAGCAGTAGGACAGCACGGGGCTACACCTTC. This sequence encodes CASSRTARGYTF.

The chain joins TRBV19 to TRBJ2-2; the match to TRBD1 covers 11 bases. This CDR3 has 16 residues. Trimming at V came to 4 bases and at J to 6 bases, leaving 7 bases not matched to a gene. Germline V CDR1 and CDR2: LNHDA, SQIVND (reference sequence). The CDR3 loop reads CASSKGQGAGPGELFF. CDR3 nucleotides: TGTGCCAGTAGTAAAGGACAGGGGGCCGGACCCGGGGAGCTGTTTTTT.

CDR3 protein: CASSDLAGETQYF. CDR3 DNA sequence: TGTGCCAGCAGTGATCTAGCGGGAGAGACCCAGTACTTC. The chain combines TRBV2 with TRBJ2-5; 8 positions match TRBD2. Losses at the gene ends were 3 bases for V and 4 bases for J; bases not matched to a gene: 1. The CDR3 length is 13 residues. CDR1 and CDR2 (germline): SNHLY, FYNNEI.

The V and J genes are TRBV7-6 and TRBJ1-3; a weak D match, TRBD1 (6 bases). The V end was cut by 5 bases, the J end by 5 bases, with 13 bases between. The V gene's germline CDR1 is SGHVS and CDR2 FNYEAQ. The CDR3 is made up of 14 amino acids. The CDR3 DNA follows: TGTGCCAGCAGCCCCACAGGGTTTAGAAACACCATATATTTT. Its protein product is CASSPTGFRNTIYF.

This clone appeared a single time. At one end, the junction sequence differs from germline, possibly due to a read error. The V gene is TRBV7-7, the J gene TRBJ2-2; 8 bases agree with TRBD2. In germline, CDR1 is SSHAT, CDR2 FNYEAQ (reference sequence). The CDR3 runs to 15 residues. This CDR3 is CASSVSGTNTGELFF. The CDR3 DNA reads TGTGCTAGCAGTGTTAGCGGGACGAACACCGGGGAGCTGTTTTTT.

This sequence joins TRBV4-1 and TRBJ1-1; D not certain. Trimming left V 4 bases short and J 7 bases short, with 16 bases between. The CDR3 is 14 amino acids. Germline V gives CDR1 MGHRA, CDR2 YSYEKL. The CDR3 spells CASSPQEGKDEAFF. CDR3 nucleotides: TGCGCCAGCAGCCCCCAGGAGGGAAAAGATGAAGCTTTCTTT.

V usage is TRBV30 and J usage is TRBJ1-6; D not certain. V lost 0 bases, J lost 6 bases, and 9 bases lay in between. The CDR3 is 14 residues long. CDR1 and CDR2 from the germline V gene are GTSNPN and SVGIG (reference sequence). The CDR3 loop reads CAWSVVSRNSPLHF. The CDR3 bases are TGTGCCTGGAGTGTTGTCAGTCGTAATTCACCCCTCCACTTT.

The V call is TRBV19, the J call TRBJ2-3; the match to TRBD1 covers 9 bases. The CDR3 consists of 16 residues. Germline V gene sequence: CDR1 LNHDA, CDR2 SQIVND (reference sequence). V trimming: 5 bases; J trimming: 5 bases; junction bases outside the gene matches: 11. CDR3 DNA sequence: TGTGCCAGTAGTTCCTTACAGGGGGCGCAGAGAGATACGCAGTATTTT. Translating it yields CASSSLQGAQRDTQYF.

This CDR3 is CATVSSGANVLTF. The CDR3 DNA reads TGTGCCACCGTATCCTCTGGGGCCAACGTCCTGACTTTC. The chain carries TRBV25-1 and TRBJ2-6, with D unresolved. V was trimmed by 10 bases and J by 0 bases, leaving 7 bases between them. The CDR3 runs 13 residues. The germline gives CDR1 MGHDK, CDR2 SYGVNS. Full variable domain (remainder filled in from reference TRBV25-1 and TRBJ2-6): EADIYQTPRYLVIGTGKKITLECSQTMGHDKMYWYQQDPGMELHLIHYSYGVNSTEKGDLSSESTVSRIRTEHFPLTLESARPSHTSQYLCATVSSGANVLTFGAGSRLTVL.

This chain uses TRBV5-1 with TRBJ1-1; D possibly corresponds to TRBD1 (5 bases). V was pared by 2 bases and J by 3 bases, with 17 bases between. The CDR3 is 16 amino acids. Germline V CDR1 and CDR2: SGHRS, YFSETQ. The CDR3 protein is CASSLSGLGEDTEAFF. For the CDR3, the DNA is TGCGCCAGCAGCTTATCAGGGTTAGGCGAGGACACTGAAGCTTTCTTT.

This clone has just one count. CDR3 coding DNA: TGTGCCAGTAGTATAGGGGGCGGGAGGCACACAGATACGCAGTATTTT. As protein: CASSIGGGRHTDTQYF. This chain links TRBV19 with TRBJ2-3; 8 bases agree with TRBD2. The V segment lost 1 base and the J segment 2 bases; nucleotides outside the gene matches: 5. Looked up from germline, CDR1 is LNHDA and CDR2 is SQIVND (reference sequence). CDR3 length: 16 residues.

This clone was observed a handful of times. The V and J genes are TRBV5-4 and TRBJ1-6, with 8 positions matching TRBD1. CDR3 length equals 15 residues. The germline V gene has CDR1 SGHNT and CDR2 YYREEE (reference sequence). The V segment lost 4 bases and the J segment 13 bases; nucleotides outside the gene matches: 13. DNA of the CDR3: TGTGCCAGCAGCACCGGGGACAGGATCCAGGGTCCCCTCCACTTT. Translation: CASSTGDRIQGPLHF.

The chain uses TRBV5-1 and TRBJ2-5; D is perhaps TRBD1 (6 bases). The CDR3 extends over 15 amino acids. The V gene lost 4 bases and the J gene lost 0 bases, with 13 bases spanning the gap. Germline V gene lookup returns CDR1 SGHRS and CDR2 YFSETQ. This CDR3 reads CASSRNRVYQETQYF. The CDR3 bases are TGCGCCAGCAGCCGGAACAGGGTGTACCAAGAGACCCAGTACTTC.